The 19 T cell receptor beta chains given below trace back to one sample, sequenced in a study of early T cells in non-severe SARS-CoV-2 infection. One entry per CDR3 protein, called by TCRdb with MiXCR from the 5' RACE reads. In the table there are about 50,000 distinct CDR3 sequences, 11% of which are singletons. Sequencing used whole blood. The receptor source for this set is an adult who was a healthcare worker with PCR-confirmed SARS-CoV-2 infection or an uninfected control (not recorded which).

This clonotype turned up a few times. This chain connects TRBV5-4 to TRBJ2-3, with D perhaps TRBD1 (6 bases). V shed 0 bases and J shed 9 bases, with 8 bases lying between them. Germline loops: CDR1 SGHNT, CDR2 YYREEE (reference sequence). The CDR3 has 12 residues. The CDR3 spells CASSLGTGTQYF. CDR3 coding DNA: TGTGCCAGCAGCTTGGGAACAGGGACGCAGTATTTT.

This clonotype occurred a few times. V is TRBV6-5 and J is TRBJ1-6, with 8 bases that match TRBD1. After removal of 6 bases from V and 8 bases from J, the junction contained 9 bases not matched to a gene. Germline loops: CDR1 MNHEY, CDR2 SVGAGI. The length of the CDR3 is 15 residues. In nucleotides, the CDR3 is TGTGCCAGCAGACGCGGACAGGGTTTTGATTCACCCCTCCACTTT. Translating gives CASRRGQGFDSPLHF.

This clonotype has a count of ten or more. The chain combines TRBV21-1 with TRBJ1-6; the table gives TRBD1 as D, unverified against the DNA. TRBV21-1 is termed a pseudogene. CDR3 length: 15 amino acids. CDR3 amino acids: CASSPQTGRNSPLHF. In nucleotides, the CDR3 is TGTGCCAGCAGCCCCCAGACAGGAAGGAATTCACCCCTCCACTTT.

The chain recombines TRBV4-3 with TRBJ1-1; D uncertain. CDR3 length equals 15 residues. CDR1 and CDR2 from the germline V gene are LGHNA and YSLEER. V lost 4 bases, J lost 3 bases, and 15 bases lay in between. This CDR3 reads CASSPLLRLDTEAFF. DNA of the CDR3: TGCGCCAGCAGCCCCCTCCTACGGCTGGACACTGAAGCTTTCTTT.

This clonotype was detected only a few times. V and J are TRBV11-2 and TRBJ2-7; the D gene is possibly TRBD1 (5 bases). This CDR3 is built from 13 residues. Germline V gives CDR1 SGHAT, CDR2 FQNNGV. With 1 base removed from V and 4 bases from J, the gap between germline ends came to 8 bases. The CDR3 coding sequence is TGTGCCAGCAGCTTAGGGCCAGGGTACGAGCAGTACTTC. This gives the protein CASSLGPGYEQYF.

The chain is built from TRBV20-1 and TRBJ2-7, with 11 bases lining up with TRBD2. Looked up from germline, CDR1 is DFQATT and CDR2 is SNEGSKA (reference sequence). With 5 bases clipped from V and 1 base from J, the junction kept 10 bases outside the gene matches. The CDR3 covers 16 residues. The CDR3 region is CSASQPLAGGSYEQYF. The DNA for the CDR3 is TGCAGTGCTTCCCAACCCCTAGCGGGAGGTTCCTACGAGCAGTACTTC.

J is TRBJ1-5 and V is TRBV6-6; D is unclear. The V gene lost 7 bases and the J gene lost 6 bases, with 16 bases spanning the gap. CDR1 is MNHNY, CDR2 SVGAGI, per germline (reference sequence). The CDR3 contains 14 residues. CDR3 loop: CASTLAQVGQPQHF. In DNA, the CDR3 is TGTGCCAGCACCCTAGCCCAGGTGGGTCAGCCCCAGCATTTT.

With regard to this clonotype: A much larger clone is a single base away; this may be a read error. The rearrangement links TRBV28 to TRBJ2-7; 7 bases map to TRBD1. J lost 5 bases, V lost 10 bases, and 14 bases had no gene match. This CDR3 is 14 amino acids long. Germline CDR1 reads MDHEN; CDR2 reads SYDVKM. CDR3 DNA: TGTGCCACTTCGCCCGGGACAGACATGAACGAGCAGTACTTC. Translation gives CATSPGTDMNEQYF.

This clonotype was seen a few times. V is TRBV27 and J is TRBJ2-3; no definite D call. V was pared by 0 bases and J by 3 bases, with 4 bases between. Germline CDR1 and CDR2: MNHEY and SMNVEV (reference sequence). The length of the CDR3 is 13 residues. The CDR3 loop reads CASSLSITDTQYF. The CDR3 region has the DNA TGTGCCAGCAGTTTATCGATTACAGATACGCAGTATTTT.

The J gene is TRBJ2-3, the V gene TRBV6-4; D gene unclear. The CDR3 has 13 amino acids. Trimming removed 3 bases from V and 2 bases from J, with 6 bases in between. Germline V gives CDR1 MRHNA, CDR2 SNTAGT. The CDR3 is CASSEEVTDTQYF. As DNA, the CDR3 is TGTGCCAGCAGTGAGGAAGTCACAGATACGCAGTATTTT.

Ten or more counts support this clonotype. The V gene is TRBV11-3, the J gene TRBJ2-3; D ambiguous. This CDR3 is 14 amino acids long. Trimming left V 2 bases short and J 6 bases short, with 12 bases between. Germline CDR1 reads SGHNT; CDR2 reads YENEEA. CDR3 protein: CASSLLGSGDTQYF. In DNA form, the CDR3 reads TGTGCCAGCAGCTTATTGGGCTCCGGCGATACGCAGTATTTT.

This clonotype occurred many times. This chain connects TRBV20-1 to TRBJ2-4; the D is unclear. The CDR3 has 13 residues. V was clipped by 5 bases and J by 5 bases, with 13 bases between them. Per the germline V gene, CDR1 is DFQATT and CDR2 is SNEGSKA (reference sequence). CDR3 residues: CSALRQTENIQYF. CDR3 coding DNA: TGCAGTGCTCTCCGGCAGACCGAAAACATTCAGTACTTC.

CDR3 protein: CASSGTSGQETQYF. The CDR3 DNA reads as TGTGCCAGCAGTGGGACTAGCGGGCAGGAGACCCAGTACTTC. V gene TRBV6-6 combines with J gene TRBJ2-5, with TRBD2 identical over 12 bases. Germline CDR1 MNHNY, CDR2 SVGAGI (reference sequence). V was pared by 5 bases and J by 5 bases, with 3 bases of the junction left unmatched. This CDR3 spans 14 amino acids.

This clonotype occurred many times. The chain combines TRBV7-2 with TRBJ1-2; tentatively, D is TRBD1 (5 bases). This CDR3 spans 14 amino acids. V was shortened by 2 bases and J by 7 bases, with 14 bases between the two germline ends. Per the germline V gene, CDR1 is SGHTA and CDR2 is FQGNSA. The CDR3 DNA sequence: TGTGCCAGCAGCTTACGGGAACGGGGCGGTGGCTACACCTTC. Amino acids: CASSLRERGGGYTF. Complete variable domain (other parts from reference TRBV7-2 and TRBJ1-2): GAGVSQSPSNKVTEKGKDVELRCDPISGHTALYWYRQSLGQGLEFLIYFQGNSAPDKSGLPSDRFSAERTGGSVSTLTIQRTQQEDSAVYLCASSLRERGGGYTFGSGTRLTVV.

The table lists this clonotype with many counts. The gene calls are TRBV7-9 and TRBJ1-5; D unresolved. CDR3 length: 13 residues. Between the trimmed V and J ends, which lost 2 bases and 6 bases, there was a span of 8 bases. Per the germline V gene, CDR1 is SEHNR and CDR2 is FQNEAQ (reference sequence). The CDR3 spells CASSLSFGQPQHF. The DNA of the CDR3 is TGTGCCAGCAGCTTATCCTTTGGTCAGCCCCAGCATTTT. Combining the CDR3 with reference TRBV7-9 and TRBJ1-5 gives the whole variable domain DTGVSQNPRHKITKRGQNVTFRCDPISEHNRLYWYRQTLGQGPEFLTYFQNEAQLEKSRLLSDRFSAERPKGSFSTLEIQRTEQGDSAMYLCASSLSFGQPQHFGDGTRLSIL.

This clonotype was counted only a few times. J is TRBJ1-2 and V is TRBV7-2, with TRBD1 identical over 8 bases. The germline CDR1 and CDR2 sequences are SGHTA and FQGNSA. The CDR3 contains 17 residues. V lost 1 base, J lost 0 bases, and 7 bases stayed unmatched. CDR3 DNA: TGTGCCAGCAGCTTAGAGTTCTGGACAGGGTCTAACTATGGCTACACCTTC. Protein sequence: CASSLEFWTGSNYGYTF.

This clonotype was seen only a few times. The chain couples TRBV11-2 to TRBJ2-7; 11 nucleotides align to TRBD2. Germline V gene lookup returns CDR1 SGHAT and CDR2 FQNNGV. Trimming cost V 5 bases and J 5 bases; bases outside gene matches: 8. The CDR3 totals 15 residues. CDR3 bases: TGTGCCAGCAGCCTAACTAGCGGGAGTCTCAACGAGCAGTACTTC. Amino acids: CASSLTSGSLNEQYF.

This clonotype was picked up a small number of times. This chain uses TRBV12-3 or TRBV12-4 with TRBJ2-3; 7 nucleotides align to TRBD2. V was clipped by 8 bases and J by 14 bases; unmatched bases: 19. The CDR3 runs 14 residues. In nucleotides, the CDR3 is TGTGCCAGCCAGACTAGCCAACTCACCAAGTCATTGTATTTT. It codes for CASQTSQLTKSLYF.

J is TRBJ1-4 and V is TRBV6-5; D perhaps matches TRBD1 (6 bases). Germline V gene data show CDR1 as MNHEY and CDR2 as SVGAGI. The CDR3 extends over 15 amino acids. The V end was cut by 2 bases, the J end by 8 bases, with 15 bases between. The DNA for the CDR3 is TGTGCCAGCAGTTACGGGCTGGGGCAGGGGGAAAAACTGTTTTTT. Protein product: CASSYGLGQGEKLFF.